The next 2 T cell receptor beta chains were all read from a single sample in a study of T-cell reconstitution after alpha-beta-depleted transplantation in children. Preparation of the TCRbeta library used unique molecular identifiers. Each CDR3 protein gets one entry after TCRdb re-called the PCR reads with MiXCR. In the table there are a few hundred thousand distinct CDR3 sequences, 10% to 15% of which are singletons. The sequenced sample was PBMCs, obtained from the stem cell graft. These receptor sequences come from a human donor who donated a stem cell graft to a child with Fanconi anemia.

This clonotype was picked up a small number of times. The CDR3 protein is CASSRPWGEQFF. The CDR3 coding sequence is TGTGCCAGCAGCCGCCCGTGGGGTGAGCAGTTCTTC. V is TRBV6-2 or TRBV6-3 and J is TRBJ2-1; D unclear. This CDR3 has 12 residues. The V and J ends lost 6 bases and 9 bases respectively, with 12 bases between them. Germline values: CDR1 MNHEY, CDR2 SVGEGT.

This clonotype was counted a few times. The chain employs TRBV6-5 and TRBJ1-2, with 7 bases aligning to TRBD1. CDR1 is MNHEY, CDR2 SVGAGI, per germline. J was trimmed by 4 bases and V by 4 bases; bases with no gene match: 12. The CDR3 has 16 residues. The CDR3 DNA follows: TGTGCCAGCAGTTCGCCAGGGGGACTGGACAGCTATGGCTACACCTTC. Amino acid sequence: CASSSPGGLDSYGYTF.